A single sample is the source of the 25 T cell receptor beta chains below, sequenced in a study of regulatory T cells in long-lasting Graves disease. Investigators prepared the TCR beta libraries by applying iRepertoire HTBI primers and Arm-PCR of CDR3 regions. MiXCR was run by TCRdb on the multiplex PCR reads, yielding one entry per CDR3 protein. Among 550,000 or so distinct CDR3 sequences listed, around 11% were seen once. Time point denoted: newly diagnosed GD, antithyroid drugs for less than 3 months. PBMC RNA served as the TCR library source. The data were also submitted as part of a second study, on T cells in Graves' hyperthyroidism and ophthalmopathy.

The sequencing used peripheral blood mononuclear cells (PBMCs), collected at new diagnosis, from a patient treated with antithyroid drugs. The receptors shown here come from a woman aged 25-40 years with Graves disease.

This clonotype came up many times. The gene calls are TRBV28 and TRBJ2-7; 9 nucleotides match TRBD1. V lost 2 bases, J lost 4 bases, and 3 bases stayed unmatched. From germline, CDR1 is MDHEN and CDR2 SYDVKM. This CDR3 spans 14 amino acids. The CDR3 DNA follows: TGTGCCAGCAGTTTAAACAGGGGGCTTTACGAGCAGTACTTC. It codes for CASSLNRGLYEQYF. The full variable domain, with the rest looked up from reference TRBV28 and TRBJ2-7, is DVKVTQSSRYLVKRTGEKVFLECVQDMDHENMFWYRQDPGLGLRLIYFSYDVKMKEKGDIPEGYSVSREKKERFSLILESASTNQTSMYLCASSLNRGLYEQYFGPGTRLTVT.

The chain carries TRBV5-1 and TRBJ1-4; D not resolved. The CDR3 spans 16 residues. Trimming took off 1 base at V and 2 bases at J, with 12 bases between the two ends. From germline, CDR1 is SGHRS and CDR2 YFSETQ. The CDR3 is CASSLRGMATNEKLFF. The CDR3 region has the DNA TGCGCCAGCAGCTTGCGTGGGATGGCGACTAATGAAAAACTGTTTTTT.

This clonotype appeared many times. This chain uses TRBV11-2 with TRBJ1-2; D possibly corresponds to TRBD1 (5 bases). CDR3 length equals 14 residues. Per the germline V gene, CDR1 is SGHAT and CDR2 is FQNNGV. V gave up 6 bases and J gave up 7 bases, with 18 bases separating them. The CDR3 nucleotides are TGTGCCAGCAGGCGTGACCGGGACCATACTGGCTACACCTTC. It encodes CASRRDRDHTGYTF.

This clonotype was detected many times. The junction departs from germline at one end; a sequencing error may be responsible. The J gene is TRBJ1-1, the V gene TRBV19; a weak D match, TRBD1 (5 bases). The CDR3 sequence is 13 residues long. CDR1 LNHDA and CDR2 SQIVND come from the germline V gene (reference sequence). The DNA of the CDR3 is TGTGCCAGCAGTATCCAGGGCGGCACTGAAGCTTTCTTT. This gives the protein CASSIQGGTEAFF. Looking up the rest from reference TRBV19 and TRBJ1-1 gives the full variable domain: DGGITQSPKYLFRKEGQNVTLSCEQNLNHDAMYWYRQDPGQGLRLIYYSQIVNDFQKGDIAEGYSVSREKKESFPLTVTSAQKNPTAFYLCASSIQGGTEAFFGQGTRLTVV.

This chain uses TRBV14 with TRBJ2-2; no clear D gene. The CDR3 is 16 residues long. Deletions cut 1 base from V and 7 bases from J, with 16 bases between. CDR1 and CDR2 from the germline V gene are SGHDN and FVKESK. This CDR3 reads CASSQAREERRGELFF. In DNA form, the CDR3 reads TGTGCCAGCAGCCAAGCCCGAGAAGAGAGGCGCGGGGAGCTGTTTTTT.

This clonotype was observed many times. V and J are TRBV11-2 and TRBJ2-7; weak D call: TRBD1 (6 bases). The germline gives CDR1 SGHAT, CDR2 FQNNGV. With 4 bases removed from V and 1 base from J, the gap between germline ends came to 14 bases. CDR3 size: 15 residues. The CDR3 here is CASSYRAYASYEQYF. CDR3 in DNA: TGTGCCAGCAGCTACAGGGCATACGCTTCCTACGAGCAGTACTTC.

V is TRBV6-1 and J is TRBJ2-1; 8 bases are a match to TRBD2. This CDR3 contains 16 residues. Germline V CDR1 and CDR2: MNHNS, SASEGT. Trimming removed 5 bases from V and 2 bases from J; junction bases left unmatched: 8. The CDR3 here is CASSREAGAPYNEQFF. For the CDR3, the DNA is TGTGCCAGCAGTAGAGAAGCGGGAGCTCCCTACAATGAGCAGTTCTTC.

This clonotype was counted many times. J is TRBJ1-5 and V is TRBV30; no clear D. This CDR3 has 12 amino acids. The ends were cut back, 0 bases at V and 7 bases at J, with 7 bases in the middle. Germline V CDR1 and CDR2: GTSNPN, SVGIG (reference sequence). CDR3: CAWSVGVQPQHF. The CDR3 DNA sequence: TGTGCCTGGAGTGTTGGAGTCCAGCCCCAGCATTTT.

On this clonotype: One junction end disagrees with the germline gene, perhaps due to a read error. This rearrangement joins TRBV7-6 to TRBJ2-1; D ambiguous. Germline V lookup: CDR1 SGHVS, CDR2 FNYEAQ. The CDR3 extends over 15 amino acids. The chain's CDR3 is CASSPDLNKYNEQSF. Written as DNA, the CDR3 is TGTGCCAGCAGCCCGGACCTGAATAAATACAATGAGCAGTCCTTC.

This clonotype was counted many times. The rearrangement joins TRBV10-2 to TRBJ2-1, with D unclear. CDR1 and CDR2 from the germline V gene are WSHSY and SAAADI. V was trimmed by 3 bases and J by 1 base, leaving 10 bases between them. The length of the CDR3 is 15 residues. CDR3: CASSDLPKSYNEQFF. Here the CDR3 DNA reads TGCGCCAGCAGTGATTTGCCTAAGTCCTACAATGAGCAGTTCTTC.

This clonotype was seen a few times. This chain connects TRBV6-2 or TRBV6-3 to TRBJ2-3, with TRBD1 identical over 9 bases. This CDR3 is built from 16 residues. J was trimmed by 6 bases and V by 0 bases; bases with no gene match: 7. Looked up from germline, CDR1 is MNHEY and CDR2 is SVGEGT. The CDR3 DNA reads TGTGCCAGCAGTTACTCCGGGACAGGGTTTGCGGATACGCAGTATTTT. This codes for CASSYSGTGFADTQYF.

This clonotype was counted only a few times. The chain uses TRBV9 and TRBJ2-1; TRBD2 aligns across 7 bases. The V and J ends lost 0 bases and 7 bases, in that order; junction bases with no gene match: 16. The CDR3 has 18 residues. CDR1 SGDLS and CDR2 YYNGEE come from the germline V gene. The CDR3 DNA reads as TGTGCCAGCAGCGTAGCTTTAGGGGCGGGAGCCCCCATAAATGAGCAGTTCTTC. It is translated as CASSVALGAGAPINEQFF.

This clonotype was observed a few times. The chain uses TRBV4-2 and TRBJ2-4, with TRBD1 identical over 9 bases. Looked up from germline, CDR1 is LGHNA and CDR2 is YNFKEQ. J lost 1 base, V lost 0 bases, and 10 bases had no gene match. The CDR3 loop spans 19 amino acids. In DNA form, the CDR3 reads TGTGCCAGCAGCCAAGATGGGGGACAGGGAAGAGGGGCCAAAAACATTCAGTACTTC. Translation: CASSQDGGQGRGAKNIQYF.

A few counts support this clonotype. The CDR3 is CASSFIIPTGRDEQYF. In DNA form, the CDR3 reads TGTGCCAGCAGTTTTATTATTCCGACAGGGCGGGACGAGCAGTACTTC. V is TRBV28 and J is TRBJ2-7, with 7 bases fitting TRBD1. This CDR3 region has 16 residues. J was trimmed by 5 bases and V by 3 bases; bases with no gene match: 13. CDR1 is MDHEN, CDR2 SYDVKM, per germline. Full variable domain (rest looked up from reference TRBV28 and TRBJ2-7): DVKVTQSSRYLVKRTGEKVFLECVQDMDHENMFWYRQDPGLGLRLIYFSYDVKMKEKGDIPEGYSVSREKKERFSLILESASTNQTSMYLCASSFIIPTGRDEQYFGPGTRLTVT.

This clonotype was detected ten times or more. V and J are TRBV20-1 and TRBJ2-1, with 7 positions matching TRBD2. V shed 1 base, J shed 4 bases, and the junction held 7 bases outside the gene matches. CDR3 length: 15 residues. CDR1 is DFQATT, CDR2 SNEGSKA, per germline (reference sequence). CDR3 sequence: CSARVEGGSYNEQFF. CDR3 nucleotide sequence: TGCAGTGCTAGAGTCGAGGGAGGGAGTTACAATGAGCAGTTCTTC.

This clonotype was counted many times. The J gene is TRBJ1-6, the V gene TRBV30; the D is unclear. Germline V gene lookup returns CDR1 GTSNPN and CDR2 SVGIG (reference sequence). The CDR3 spans 13 residues. V lost 3 bases and J 9 bases, leaving 12 bases between the germline ends. The CDR3, as DNA: TGTGCCTGGAGCGGAGGCACTAGTTCACCCCTCCACTTT. It specifies CAWSGGTSSPLHF.

This chain uses TRBV24-1 with TRBJ2-1, with TRBD1 matching over 10 bases. This CDR3 spans 13 amino acids. CDR1 and CDR2 (germline): KGHDR, SFDVKD. Losses at the gene ends were 9 bases for V and 9 bases for J; bases not matched to a gene: 7. CDR3 sequence reads: CATGRQGAREQFF. The CDR3 DNA reads TGTGCCACCGGGAGACAGGGGGCTCGTGAGCAGTTCTTC.

There are many counts of this clonotype. V and J are TRBV4-3 and TRBJ1-4; D may be TRBD1 (5 bases). Germline V gives CDR1 LGHNA, CDR2 YSLEER. Deletions cut 4 bases from V and 5 bases from J, with 14 bases between. The CDR3 consists of 15 residues. The CDR3 nucleotides read TGCGCCAGCAGCCCATTCCCAGGGTGGAATGAAAAACTGTTTTTT. Residues: CASSPFPGWNEKLFF.

This clonotype has only a few counts. The CDR3 DNA follows: TGTGCCAGCAGTTCCGGGTATTCCTACGAGCAGTACTTC. It yields the protein CASSSGYSYEQYF. This chain joins TRBV6-5 and TRBJ2-7; unclear D gene. V dropped 4 bases and J dropped 1 base, with 8 bases sitting between them. CDR3 size: 13 residues. Germline values: CDR1 MNHEY, CDR2 SVGAGI.

This clonotype has ten or more counts. The CDR3 sequence is CSASPWNTGELFF. The DNA of the CDR3 is TGCAGTGCTAGTCCCTGGAACACCGGGGAGCTGTTTTTT. The chain employs TRBV20-1 and TRBJ2-2, with D hard to call. The CDR3 contains 13 residues. CDR1 and CDR2 from the germline V gene are DFQATT and SNEGSKA (reference sequence). V was cut by 3 bases and J by 1 base, with 6 bases left in between.

Only a few counts were recorded for this clonotype. The chain couples TRBV24-1 to TRBJ2-5, with 8 bases matching TRBD1. The CDR3 length is 14 residues. V dropped 6 bases and J dropped 5; count of bases not matched to a gene: 7. The germline V gene encodes CDR1 KGHDR and CDR2 SFDVKD. The CDR3 nucleotides read TGTGCCACCAGTCGTCAGGGGGCGGGGGAGACCCAGTACTTC. The encoded protein is CATSRQGAGETQYF.

Comments on this clonotype: Since a far larger clone is one base different, this is likely a read error. The chain employs TRBV6-1 and TRBJ2-5; 7 bases match TRBD2. Germline V CDR1 and CDR2: MNHNS, SASEGT. The CDR3 has 14 amino acids. The CDR3 loop is CAGSRLAGRETQYF. In DNA, the CDR3 is TGTGCCGGCAGCCGATTAGCGGGCAGAGAGACCCAGTACTTC.

This clonotype was seen ten or more times. The CDR3 spells CASSPPVYNEQFF. The CDR3 DNA follows: TGTGCCAGCAGCCCACCGGTCTACAATGAGCAGTTCTTC. V is TRBV18 and J is TRBJ2-1; D not resolved. Trimming left V 8 bases short and J 3 bases short, with 11 bases between. Germline-derived CDR1 and CDR2 are KGHSH and LQKENI. This CDR3 is 13 amino acids long.

The rearrangement joins TRBV7-3 to TRBJ1-1; TRBD1 might be the D (6 bases). The germline V gene has CDR1 SGHTA and CDR2 FQGTGA. The V end lost 5 bases, the J end lost 3 bases, and 13 bases lay between the germline ends. The CDR3 extends over 14 amino acids. Written as DNA, the CDR3 is TGTGCCAGCAGCCGGGAGGGGGGCGACACTGAAGCTTTCTTT. Protein: CASSREGGDTEAFF.

Remarks on this clonotype: One end of the junction varies from germline; a read error may be responsible. The rearrangement links TRBV20-1 to TRBJ2-7; 11 bases are shared with TRBD2. Germline loops: CDR1 DFQATT, CDR2 SNEGSKA (reference sequence). The CDR3 sequence is 18 residues long. The CDR3 DNA is TGCAGTGCTAGGGACCATTTCCCCGGGACTAGCGGCGACTACGAGGAGTACTTC. It encodes CSARDHFPGTSGDYEEYF.